This T cell receptor (beta chain) was recovered during a study of cytomegalovirus exposure and HLA in healthy donors. The CDR3 has 16 amino acids. The ends were cut back, 0 bases at V and 1 base at J, with 13 bases in the middle. Germline loops: CDR1 SGHRS, CDR2 YFSETQ. Measured with immunoSEQ multiplex PCR; TCRdb has only the in-frame clones, and not every one. The sample comprises fewer than 200,000 clones, around nine tenths of which are singletons, and roughly 1.5% rests with the top ten. Specimen: PBMCs. The V call is TRBV5-1, the J call TRBJ1-1; tentative D call: TRBD1 (5 bases). The origin of this receptor is a woman aged 25 to 39 in good health and CMV-seronegative. CDR3 residues: CASSLGWGGENTEAFF. The DNA for the CDR3 is TGCGCCAGCAGCTTGGGGTGGGGAGGGGAGAACACTGAAGCTTTCTTT.